This TCR beta chain emerged from a study of T cell changes during pregnancy in multiple sclerosis. Only in-frame clones appear in the TCRdb table, and some are missing; sequencing was by immunoSEQ multiplex PCR. The sample gives fewer than 150,000 clones, around 97% of which show up once; around 0.4% is in the top ten. The CDR3 runs 15 residues. The germline V gene encodes CDR1 LNHDA and CDR2 SQIVND (reference sequence). With V trimmed by 6 bases and J by 7 bases, 8 bases remained unmatched. This sequence originates from a female donor with multiple sclerosis, enrolled in a pregnancy study. The rearrangement joins TRBV19 to TRBJ2-1; 11 nucleotides agree with TRBD2. The specimen was peripheral blood, collected after pregnancy. The DNA of the CDR3 is TGTGCCAGTAGGCCTAGCGGGAGGCTAGTTAATGAGCAGTTCTTC. Amino acid sequence: CASRPSGRLVNEQFF. The full variable domain, with the rest looked up from reference TRBV19 and TRBJ2-1, is DGGITQSPKYLFRKEGQNVTLSCEQNLNHDAMYWYRQDPGQGLRLIYYSQIVNDFQKGDIAEGYSVSREKKESFPLTVTSAQKNPTAFYLCASRPSGRLVNEQFFGPGTRLTVL.